These 14 T cell receptor beta chains originate from one sample sequenced in a study of identical twins. TCRdb re-derived calls from the 5' RACE reads in MiXCR, one entry per CDR3 protein. The sample lists approximately 630,000 distinct CDR3 sequences, about 7.1% occurring once. This sample also belongs to another study, concerning yellow fever vaccine responses in identical twins.

The sequencing input was PBMCs. Receptors were obtained from a woman younger than 30 in good health.

This clonotype was counted only a few times. The V gene is TRBV12-3 or TRBV12-4, the J gene TRBJ2-1; TRBD2 aligns across 9 bases. This CDR3 spans 16 amino acids. V was pared by 5 bases and J by 5 bases, with 10 bases of the junction left unmatched. Here the CDR3 reads CASSPPGLAYHNEQFF. The CDR3 nucleotides read TGTGCCAGCAGTCCCCCAGGACTAGCGTACCACAATGAGCAGTTCTTC.

This clonotype showed up many times. The CDR3 reads CASSPLGRTASHEQFF. The DNA of the CDR3 is TGCGCCAGCAGCCCCCTCGGGAGGACAGCCTCTCATGAGCAGTTCTTC. This chain connects TRBV5-1 to TRBJ2-1; possible D gene TRBD2, 7 bases. The V gene's germline CDR1 is SGHRS and CDR2 YFSETQ. V lost 4 bases to trimming and J lost 8 bases, with 22 bases between them. The CDR3 is 16 amino acids.

The table lists this clonotype with many counts. V usage is TRBV5-6 and J usage is TRBJ2-6; no clear D. The germline V gene encodes CDR1 SGHDT and CDR2 YYEEEE. V gave up 5 bases and J gave up 1 base, with 10 bases separating them. This CDR3 spans 15 amino acids. CDR3 residues: CASSIRQSGANVLTF. Here the CDR3 DNA reads TGTGCCAGCAGTATCAGGCAATCTGGGGCCAACGTCCTGACTTTC.

This clonotype showed up many times. The gene calls are TRBV6-6 and TRBJ2-7, with D maybe TRBD2 (6 bases). V was cut by 8 bases and J by 5 bases, with 10 bases left in between. This CDR3 is 11 amino acids long. The germline V gene encodes CDR1 MNHNY and CDR2 SVGAGI (reference sequence). The CDR3 protein is CASQTGDEQYF. The CDR3 nucleotides read TGTGCCAGCCAGACGGGGGACGAGCAGTACTTC.

In DNA form, the CDR3 reads TGTGCCATCAGTGCCTCGACAGGGTTCTACGAGCAGTACTTC. This encodes CAISASTGFYEQYF. The chain combines TRBV10-3 with TRBJ2-7, with 7 bases identical to TRBD1. The germline V gene has CDR1 ENHRY and CDR2 SYGVKD. This CDR3 contains 14 residues. V shed 4 bases and J 3 bases; nucleotides not matched to a gene: 6.

In this sample, this clonotype turned up many times. The chain combines TRBV7-9 with TRBJ2-7; no firm D call. Trimming removed 5 bases from V and 2 bases from J, with 13 bases in between. Germline CDR1 reads SEHNR; CDR2 reads FQNEAQ (reference sequence). The CDR3 runs to 14 residues. In DNA form, the CDR3 reads TGTGCCAGCAGCCAAACAGAACACCCCTACGAGCAGTACTTC. Protein: CASSQTEHPYEQYF.

In DNA, the CDR3 is TGTGCCAGCTCACGTGGGATCGAGACCCAGTACTTC. Translating it yields CASSRGIETQYF. V is TRBV18 and J is TRBJ2-5; no clear D. In germline, CDR1 is KGHSH, CDR2 LQKENI. The CDR3 covers 12 residues. The V end lost 4 bases, the J end lost 5 bases, and 8 bases lay between the germline ends.

This clonotype occurred many times. The junction departs from germline at one end; a sequencing error may be responsible. The chain links TRBV10-3 to TRBJ2-1; 10 bases match TRBD2. Germline CDR1 ENHRY, CDR2 SYGVKD. The CDR3 extends over 14 amino acids. The CDR3 sequence: CAISGSGGMNEQIF. CDR3 coding DNA: TGTGCCATCAGTGGTAGCGGGGGGATGAATGAGCAGATCTTC.

The sample holds a few counts of this clonotype. The rearrangement uses TRBV9 and TRBJ1-1, with D possibly matching TRBD1 (5 bases). The CDR3 loop spans 13 amino acids. Germline CDR1 reads SGDLS; CDR2 reads YYNGEE. Trimming took 2 bases from V and 5 from J, leaving 10 bases between them. CDR3 residues: CASSVPPGTEAFF. The CDR3 nucleotides read TGTGCCAGCAGCGTTCCTCCAGGGACTGAAGCTTTCTTT.

The genes are TRBV27 and TRBJ2-7, with D possibly being TRBD1 (6 bases). The CDR3 spans 13 residues. Trimming took off 0 bases at V and 7 bases at J, with 10 bases between the two ends. CDR1 is MNHEY, CDR2 SMNVEV, per germline (reference sequence). CDR3 in amino acids: CASSLSNRGEQYF. In DNA form, the CDR3 reads TGTGCCAGCAGTTTATCGAATAGGGGGGAGCAGTACTTC.

The table lists this clonotype with a few counts. This chain joins TRBV7-9 and TRBJ2-5; 7 bases map to TRBD2. V was pared by 4 bases and J by 3 bases, with 8 bases of the junction left unmatched. The CDR3 has 15 amino acids. The germline V gene has CDR1 SEHNR and CDR2 FQNEAQ (reference sequence). Here the CDR3 DNA reads TGTGCCAGCAGCTCCTCAGATCTAGCGGAAGAGACCCAGTACTTC. Encoded protein: CASSSSDLAEETQYF.

This clonotype was observed a handful of times. The CDR3 DNA reads TGTGCCAGCAGCTCAGGCATAGCGGGGGGGCCGCAGTTCTTC. Protein product: CASSSGIAGGPQFF. The chain has TRBV7-9 and TRBJ2-1; 11 nucleotides line up with TRBD2. The CDR3 has 14 residues. The junction had 8 bases not matched to a gene; V was cut back by 4 bases and J by 12 bases. Per germline, CDR1 SEHNR and CDR2 FQNEAQ (reference sequence).

There are many counts of this clonotype. The chain carries TRBV10-3 and TRBJ1-5, with D perhaps TRBD1 (5 bases). Trimming took 2 bases from V and 4 from J, leaving 9 bases between them. CDR1 and CDR2 from the germline V gene are ENHRY and SYGVKD. The CDR3 consists of 14 residues. The CDR3 spells CAISERTGNQPQHF. The CDR3 nucleotides are TGTGCCATCAGTGAGAGAACAGGAAATCAGCCCCAGCATTTT.

The V call is TRBV11-2, the J call TRBJ1-2; a possible D gene is TRBD1 (6 bases). The CDR3 loop spans 13 amino acids. Germline assignment: CDR1 SGHAT and CDR2 FQNNGV. V dropped 1 base and J dropped 8 bases, with 11 bases sitting between them. Written as DNA, the CDR3 is TGTGCCAGCAGCTTAGCGGGACATCGAGGCTACACCTTC. It specifies CASSLAGHRGYTF. The full variable domain, completed using reference TRBV11-2 and TRBJ1-2, is EAGVAQSPRYKIIEKRQSVAFWCNPISGHATLYWYQQILGQGPKLLIQFQNNGVVDDSQLPKDRFSAERLKGVDSTLKIQPAKLEDSAVYLCASSLAGHRGYTFGSGTRLTVV.